Sequencing of this TCR beta chain was carried out in a study of glioma-infiltrating T cells. Germline CDR1 reads MDHEN; CDR2 reads SYDVKM. V was shortened by 5 bases and J by 0 bases, with 14 bases between the two germline ends. The CDR3 loop spans 17 amino acids. TCR alpha and beta CDR3 regions were amplified from RNA using iRepertoire nested multiplex PCR. Via MiXCR, TCRdb re-called the multiplex PCR reads, giving one row per CDR3 protein. The repertoire includes 100,000 to 150,000 distinct CDR3 sequences, around 23% of them detected once, and approximately 16% sits in the top ten. This clonotype showed up many times.

The sample consisted of glioma tissue, nonneoplastic brain tissue, or PBMCs (not recorded which). The sequence was collected from a human donor with low-grade glioma or glioblastoma, undergoing nonglioma brain surgery, or in good health (not recorded which). The chain has TRBV28 and TRBJ2-6; D is uncertain. CDR3 coding DNA: TGTGCCAGCAGTATTCCGGGTCTCCTCTCTGGGGCCAACGTCCTGACTTTC. Its protein is CASSIPGLLSGANVLTF.